This TCR beta chain was sequenced in a study of shared clonotypes between healthy human individuals. In the authors' workflow: Sequence data from immunoSEQ were junction-only and lacked quality scores; consequently, filtering differed. Sequencing was performed with immunoSEQ multiplex PCR; in TCRdb, only in-frame clones are kept and a portion is missing. The V and J calls and clone size were taken over from that table, and D and trimming were inferred from the DNA. The repertoire consists of about 1,800,000 clones, with about 94% occurring once and the leading ten covering 1.2%. CD45RO negativity and positive selection for CCR7 defined naive CD8 cells, a population that excluded terminally differentiated effector memory CD45RA+ cells. This clone is a singleton in its sample. This TCR derives from a man younger than 35 in good health. The sample consisted of naive CD8+ T cells sorted from blood.

The CDR3 loop is CASSLRLTSGGGIYEQYF. The CDR3 nucleotides read TGTGCCAGCAGCTTACGCCTTACTAGCGGTGGGGGGATCTACGAGCAGTACTTC. This chain connects TRBV7-8 to TRBJ2-7, with 8 bases lining up with TRBD2. The CDR3 consists of 18 residues. V trimming: 2 bases; J trimming: 3 bases; junction bases outside the gene matches: 15. Germline V CDR1 and CDR2: SGHVS, FQNEAQ.